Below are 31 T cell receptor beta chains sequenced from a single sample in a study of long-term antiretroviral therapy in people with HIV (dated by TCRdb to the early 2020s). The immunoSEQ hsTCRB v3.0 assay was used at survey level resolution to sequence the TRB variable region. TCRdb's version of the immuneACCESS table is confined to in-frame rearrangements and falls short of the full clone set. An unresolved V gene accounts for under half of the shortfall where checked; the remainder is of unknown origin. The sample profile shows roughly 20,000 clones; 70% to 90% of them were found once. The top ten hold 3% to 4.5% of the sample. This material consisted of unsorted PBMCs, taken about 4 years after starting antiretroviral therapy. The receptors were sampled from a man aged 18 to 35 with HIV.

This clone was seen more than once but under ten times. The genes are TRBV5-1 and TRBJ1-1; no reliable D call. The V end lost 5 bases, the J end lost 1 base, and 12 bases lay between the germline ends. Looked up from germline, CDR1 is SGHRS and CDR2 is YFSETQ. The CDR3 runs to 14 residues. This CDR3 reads CASSSTVQNTEAFF. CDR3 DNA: TGCGCCAGCAGTTCCACGGTCCAGAACACTGAAGCTTTCTTT.

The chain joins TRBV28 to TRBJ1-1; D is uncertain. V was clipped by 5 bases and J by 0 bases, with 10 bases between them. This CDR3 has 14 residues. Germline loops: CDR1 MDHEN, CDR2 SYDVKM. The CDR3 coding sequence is TGTGCCAGCAGTCGGTCTGGTATGAACACTGAAGCTTTCTTT. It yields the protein CASSRSGMNTEAFF.

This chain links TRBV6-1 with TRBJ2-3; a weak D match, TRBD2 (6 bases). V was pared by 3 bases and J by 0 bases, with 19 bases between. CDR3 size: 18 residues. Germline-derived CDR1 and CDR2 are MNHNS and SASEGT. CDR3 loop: CASSEAGKIDRSTDTQYF. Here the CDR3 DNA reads TGTGCCAGCAGTGAGGCGGGGAAAATAGACCGAAGCACAGATACGCAGTATTTT.

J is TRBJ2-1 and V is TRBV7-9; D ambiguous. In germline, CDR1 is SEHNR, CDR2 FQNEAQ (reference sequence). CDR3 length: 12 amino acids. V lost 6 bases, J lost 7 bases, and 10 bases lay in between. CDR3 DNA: TGTGCCAGCAGGTCACCCCTGAATGAGCAGTTCTTC. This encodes CASRSPLNEQFF.

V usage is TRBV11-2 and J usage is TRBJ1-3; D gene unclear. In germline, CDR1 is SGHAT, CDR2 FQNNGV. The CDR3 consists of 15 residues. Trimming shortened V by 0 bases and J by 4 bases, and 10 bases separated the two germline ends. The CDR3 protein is CASSLDWGSGNTIYF. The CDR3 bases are TGTGCCAGCAGCTTAGATTGGGGAAGCGGAAACACCATATATTTT.

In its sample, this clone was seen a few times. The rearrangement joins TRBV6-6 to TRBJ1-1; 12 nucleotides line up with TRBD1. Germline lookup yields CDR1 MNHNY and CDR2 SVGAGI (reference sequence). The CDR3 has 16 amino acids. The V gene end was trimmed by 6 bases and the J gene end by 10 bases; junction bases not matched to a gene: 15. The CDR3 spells CASSLSTGTGGVSAFF. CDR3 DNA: TGTGCCAGCAGCCTCTCCACCGGGACAGGGGGCGTATCAGCTTTCTTT.

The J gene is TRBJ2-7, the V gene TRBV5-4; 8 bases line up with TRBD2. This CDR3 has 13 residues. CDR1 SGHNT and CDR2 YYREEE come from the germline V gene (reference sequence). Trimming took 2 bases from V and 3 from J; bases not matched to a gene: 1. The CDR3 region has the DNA TGTGCCAGCAGCTTTAGCGGGGTCTACGAGCAGTACTTC. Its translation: CASSFSGVYEQYF.

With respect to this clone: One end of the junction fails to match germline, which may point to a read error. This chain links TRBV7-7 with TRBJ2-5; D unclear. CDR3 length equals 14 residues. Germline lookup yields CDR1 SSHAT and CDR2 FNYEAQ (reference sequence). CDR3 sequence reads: CASSSGLQEETQYF. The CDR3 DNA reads TGTGCTAGCAGCTCTGGTCTCCAGGAAGAGACCCAGTACTTC.

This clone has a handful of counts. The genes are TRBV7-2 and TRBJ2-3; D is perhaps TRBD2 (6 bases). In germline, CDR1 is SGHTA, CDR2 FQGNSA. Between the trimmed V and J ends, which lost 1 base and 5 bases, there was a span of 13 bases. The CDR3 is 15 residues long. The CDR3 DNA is TGTGCCAGCAGCTTAGTGGGGCGGGGAATAGATACGCAGTATTTT. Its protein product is CASSLVGRGIDTQYF.

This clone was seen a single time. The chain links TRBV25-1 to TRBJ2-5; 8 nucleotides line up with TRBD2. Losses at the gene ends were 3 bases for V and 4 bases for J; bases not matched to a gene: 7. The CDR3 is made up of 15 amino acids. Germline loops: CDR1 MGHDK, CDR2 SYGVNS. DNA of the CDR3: TGTGCCAGCAGTGATGGCGGGGGGCGACCAGAGACCCAGTACTTC. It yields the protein CASSDGGGRPETQYF.

The CDR3 DNA is TGTGCCAGCAGTCAGGGACAGGGGGCCTCCTACGAGCAGTACGTC. Protein: CASSQGQGASYEQYV. This sequence joins TRBV27 and TRBJ2-7, with 12 bases matching TRBD1. After removal of 5 bases from V and 0 bases from J, the junction contained 2 bases not matched to a gene. This CDR3 region has 15 residues. The germline V gene has CDR1 MNHEY and CDR2 SMNVEV (reference sequence).

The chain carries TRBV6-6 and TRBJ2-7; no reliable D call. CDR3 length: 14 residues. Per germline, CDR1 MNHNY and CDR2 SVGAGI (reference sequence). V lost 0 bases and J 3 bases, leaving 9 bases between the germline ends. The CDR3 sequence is CASSYSRGDYEQYV. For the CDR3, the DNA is TGTGCCAGCAGTTACTCGAGAGGAGACTACGAGCAGTACGTC.

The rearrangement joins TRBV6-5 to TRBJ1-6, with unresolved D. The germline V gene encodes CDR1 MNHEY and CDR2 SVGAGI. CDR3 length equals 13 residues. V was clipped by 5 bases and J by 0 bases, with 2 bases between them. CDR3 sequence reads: CASSSSYNSPLHF. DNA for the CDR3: TGTGCCAGCAGTAGCTCCTATAATTCACCCCTCCACTTT.

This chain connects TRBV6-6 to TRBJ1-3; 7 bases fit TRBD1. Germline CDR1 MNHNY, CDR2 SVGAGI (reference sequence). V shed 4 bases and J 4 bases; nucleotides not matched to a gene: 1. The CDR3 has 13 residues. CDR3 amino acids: CASSSGQGNTIYF. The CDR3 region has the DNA TGTGCCAGCAGTTCGGGACAGGGAAACACCATATATTTT.

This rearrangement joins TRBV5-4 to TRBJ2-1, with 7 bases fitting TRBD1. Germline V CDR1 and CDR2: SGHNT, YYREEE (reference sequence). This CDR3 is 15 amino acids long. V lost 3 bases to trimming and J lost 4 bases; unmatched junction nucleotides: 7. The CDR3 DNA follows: TGTGCCAGCAGCTCCCCCTGGGGACAGTACAATGAGCAGTTCTTC. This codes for CASSSPWGQYNEQFF.

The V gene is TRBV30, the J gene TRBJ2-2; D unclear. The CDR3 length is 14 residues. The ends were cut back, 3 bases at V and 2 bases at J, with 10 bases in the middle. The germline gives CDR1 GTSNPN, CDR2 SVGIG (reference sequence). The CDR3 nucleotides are TGTGCCTGGAGACGGCTAATTAACACCGGGGAGCTGTTTTTT. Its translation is CAWRRLINTGELFF. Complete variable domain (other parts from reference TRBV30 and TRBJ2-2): SQTIHQWPATLVQPVGSPLSLECTVEGTSNPNLYWYRQAAGRGLQLLFYSVGIGQISSEVPQNLSASRPQDRQFILSSKKLLLSDSGFYLCAWRRLINTGELFFGEGSRLTVL.

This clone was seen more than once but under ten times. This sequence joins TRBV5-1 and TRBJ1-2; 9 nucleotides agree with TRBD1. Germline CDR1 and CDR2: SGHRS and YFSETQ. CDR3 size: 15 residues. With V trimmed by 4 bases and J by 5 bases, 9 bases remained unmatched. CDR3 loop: CASSHVLQGAYGYTF. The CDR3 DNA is TGCGCCAGCAGCCACGTGTTACAGGGGGCTTATGGCTACACCTTC.

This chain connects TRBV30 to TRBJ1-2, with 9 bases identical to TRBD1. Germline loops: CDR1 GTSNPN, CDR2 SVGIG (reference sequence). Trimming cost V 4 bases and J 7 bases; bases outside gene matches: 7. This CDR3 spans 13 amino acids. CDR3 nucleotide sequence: TGTGCCTGGACATACCGGGACAGGGTTGGCTACACCTTC. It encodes CAWTYRDRVGYTF. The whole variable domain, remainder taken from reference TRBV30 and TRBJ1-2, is SQTIHQWPATLVQPVGSPLSLECTVEGTSNPNLYWYRQAAGRGLQLLFYSVGIGQISSEVPQNLSASRPQDRQFILSSKKLLLSDSGFYLCAWTYRDRVGYTFGSGTRLTVV.

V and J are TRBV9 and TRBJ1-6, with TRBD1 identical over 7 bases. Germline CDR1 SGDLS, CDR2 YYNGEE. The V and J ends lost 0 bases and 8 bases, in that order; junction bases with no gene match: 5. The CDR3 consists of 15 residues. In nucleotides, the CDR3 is TGTGCCAGCAGCGTAGGTCAGGGGGGGGATTCACCCCTCCACTTT. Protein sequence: CASSVGQGGDSPLHF. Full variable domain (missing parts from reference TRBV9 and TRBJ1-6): DSGVTQTPKHLITATGQRVTLRCSPRSGDLSVYWYQQSLDQGLQFLIQYYNGEERAKGNILERFSAQQFPDLHSELNLSSLELGDSALYFCASSVGQGGDSPLHFGNGTRLTVT.

For the CDR3, the DNA is TGTGCCTGGAGCCGGAGACAAGAGACCCAGTACTTC. Protein sequence: CAWSRRQETQYF. V and J are TRBV30 and TRBJ2-5; D is unresolved. V was clipped by 3 bases and J by 2 bases, with 7 bases between them. Germline CDR1 is GTSNPN and CDR2 is SVGIG (reference sequence). The CDR3 has 12 residues. The variable domain in full, with the rest retrieved from reference TRBV30 and TRBJ2-5, is SQTIHQWPATLVQPVGSPLSLECTVEGTSNPNLYWYRQAAGRGLQLLFYSVGIGQISSEVPQNLSASRPQDRQFILSSKKLLLSDSGFYLCAWSRRQETQYFGPGTRLLVL.

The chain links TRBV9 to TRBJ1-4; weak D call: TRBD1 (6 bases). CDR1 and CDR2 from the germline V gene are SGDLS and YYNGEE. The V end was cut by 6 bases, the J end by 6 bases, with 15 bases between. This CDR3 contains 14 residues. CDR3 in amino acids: CASTPGGADEKLFF. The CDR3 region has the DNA TGTGCCAGCACCCCGGGGGGGGCGGATGAAAAACTGTTTTTT.

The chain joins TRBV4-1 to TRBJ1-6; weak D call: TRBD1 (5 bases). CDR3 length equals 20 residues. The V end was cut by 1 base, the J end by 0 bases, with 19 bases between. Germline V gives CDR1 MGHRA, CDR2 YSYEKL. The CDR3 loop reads CASSQVPFDGGDSYNSPLHF. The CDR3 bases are TGCGCCAGCAGCCAAGTCCCCTTTGACGGGGGTGACTCCTATAATTCACCCCTCCACTTT.

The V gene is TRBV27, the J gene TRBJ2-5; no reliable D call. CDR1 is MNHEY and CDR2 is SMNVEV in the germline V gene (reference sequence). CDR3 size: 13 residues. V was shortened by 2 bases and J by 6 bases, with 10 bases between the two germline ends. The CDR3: CASSLEREQTQYF. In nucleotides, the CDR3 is TGTGCCAGCAGTTTAGAAAGGGAACAGACCCAGTACTTC.

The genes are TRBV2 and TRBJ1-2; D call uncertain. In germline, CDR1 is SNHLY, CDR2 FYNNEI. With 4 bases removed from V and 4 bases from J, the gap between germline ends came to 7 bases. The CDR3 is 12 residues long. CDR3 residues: CASSGSSYGYTF. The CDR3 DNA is TGTGCCAGCAGTGGCTCCTCCTATGGCTACACCTTC. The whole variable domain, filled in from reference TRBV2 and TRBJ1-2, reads EPEVTQTPSHQVTQMGQEVILRCVPISNHLYFYWYRQILGQKVEFLVSFYNNEISEKSEIFDDQFSVERPDGSNFTLKIRSTKLEDSAMYFCASSGSSYGYTFGSGTRLTVV.

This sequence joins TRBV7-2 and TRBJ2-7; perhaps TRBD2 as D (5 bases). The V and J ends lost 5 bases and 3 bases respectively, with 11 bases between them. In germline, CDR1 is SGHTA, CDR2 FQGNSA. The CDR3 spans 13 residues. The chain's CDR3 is CASSRGLLYEQYF. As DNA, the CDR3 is TGTGCCAGCAGCCGAGGACTCCTCTACGAGCAGTACTTC.

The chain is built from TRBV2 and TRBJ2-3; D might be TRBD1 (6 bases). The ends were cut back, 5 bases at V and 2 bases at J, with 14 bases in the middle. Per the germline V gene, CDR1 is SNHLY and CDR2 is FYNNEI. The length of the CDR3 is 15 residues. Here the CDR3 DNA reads TGTGCCAGCAGTCTTAGACAGGCCCACACAGATACGCAGTATTTT. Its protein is CASSLRQAHTDTQYF.

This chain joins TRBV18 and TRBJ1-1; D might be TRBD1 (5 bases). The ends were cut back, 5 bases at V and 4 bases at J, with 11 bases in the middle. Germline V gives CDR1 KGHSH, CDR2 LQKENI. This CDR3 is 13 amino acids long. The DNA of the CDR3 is TGTGCCAGCTCAGGAGGGGTGGTCACTGAAGCTTTCTTT. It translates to CASSGGVVTEAFF.

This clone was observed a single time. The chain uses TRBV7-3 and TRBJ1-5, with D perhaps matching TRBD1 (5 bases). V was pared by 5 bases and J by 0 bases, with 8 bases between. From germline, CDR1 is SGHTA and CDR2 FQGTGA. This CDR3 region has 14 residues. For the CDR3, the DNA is TGTGCCAGCAGCCCCGGGACTAGCAATCAGCCCCAGCATTTT. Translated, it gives CASSPGTSNQPQHF.

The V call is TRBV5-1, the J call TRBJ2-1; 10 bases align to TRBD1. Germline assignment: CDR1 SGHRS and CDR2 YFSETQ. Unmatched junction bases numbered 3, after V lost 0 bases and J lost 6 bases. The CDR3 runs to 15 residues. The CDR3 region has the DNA TGCGCCAGCAGCTTGGGGGACAGGGGAGGCAATGAGCAGTTCTTC. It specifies CASSLGDRGGNEQFF.

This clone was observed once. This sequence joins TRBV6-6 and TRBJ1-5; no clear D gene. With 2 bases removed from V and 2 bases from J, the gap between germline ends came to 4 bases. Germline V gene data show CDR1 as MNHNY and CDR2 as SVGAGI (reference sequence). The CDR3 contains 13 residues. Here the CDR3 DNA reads TGTGCCAGCAGTTACGATGGCAATCAGCCCCAGCATTTT. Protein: CASSYDGNQPQHF.

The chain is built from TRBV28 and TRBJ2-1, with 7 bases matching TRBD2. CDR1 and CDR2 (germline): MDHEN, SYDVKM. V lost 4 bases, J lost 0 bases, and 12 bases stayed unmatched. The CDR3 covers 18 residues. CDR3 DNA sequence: TGTGCCAGCAGTTCTACGGAGGCTAGCGGCCCCTCCTACAATGAGCAGTTCTTC. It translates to CASSSTEASGPSYNEQFF.